The rows below give T cell receptor beta chains drawn from one sample of a study of breast tumors, draining lymph nodes, adjacent tissues. A single record per CDR3 protein comes from TCRdb applying MiXCR to the multiplex PCR reads. There are under 350,000 distinct CDR3 sequences in the sample; around 30% occur only once, and about 1.2% lies in the top ten. The sample comprised axillary lymph node tissue. The receptors come from a female donor with breast cancer. Some clones in this sample may be carry-over from other donors' samples. The CDR3 runs from the conserved cysteine through the conserved F or W. The D gene is left open where the match is weak. Size is stated for part of the rows, as once, few or many counts, or as a class when the clone is expanded.

CDR3 DNA: TGTGCCAGCAGCCAAGAGGGCCATGGGGCAGATACGCAGTATTTT
CDR3 protein: CASSQEGHGADTQYF
J gene: TRBJ2-3
clone size: NA
D gene: NA
V gene: TRBV3-1

CDR3 DNA: TGCAGTGCTAGAGAAATCGGGGTTTTGAGCAATCAGCCCCAGCATTTT
CDR3 protein: CSAREIGVLSNQPQHF
J gene: TRBJ1-5
clone size: many
D gene: NA
V gene: TRBV20-1

CDR3 DNA: TGTGCCAGCAGCCCCAGACTAGCGGGAGGAGGGGAGACCCAGTACTTC
CDR3 protein: CASSPRLAGGGETQYF
J gene: TRBJ2-5
clone size: NA
D gene: TRBD2
V gene: TRBV11-2

CDR3 DNA: TGTGCCAGCAGTTTGAGAGGGGGGATTCAGTACTTC
CDR3 protein: CASSLRGGIQYF
J gene: TRBJ2-4
clone size: NA
D gene: NA
V gene: TRBV12-3/TRBV12-4

CDR3 DNA: TGTGCCAGCAGTGCGCTTGCCGAAAAACTGTTTTTT
CDR3 protein: CASSALAEKLFF
J gene: TRBJ1-4
clone size: NA
D gene: NA
V gene: TRBV28

CDR3 DNA: TGCAGGGCCGTTCCGGGACTAGCGGGCGCTGTGGAGACAGATACGCAGTATTTT
CDR3 protein: CRAVPGLAGAVETDTQYF
J gene: TRBJ2-3
clone size: NA
D gene: TRBD2
V gene: TRBV20-1

CDR3 DNA: TGTGCCAGCAGCCAACAGGGTCTACTAGCGGGAGTCACCGGGGAGCTGTTTTTT
CDR3 protein: CASSQQGLLAGVTGELFF
J gene: TRBJ2-2
clone size: NA
D gene: TRBD2
V gene: TRBV3-1

CDR3 DNA: TGCAGCGTTGAAGTAAGGGACTCCCACTACTCCTACAATGAGCAGTTCTTC
CDR3 protein: CSVEVRDSHYSYNEQFF
J gene: TRBJ2-1
clone size: many
D gene: NA
V gene: TRBV29-1

CDR3 DNA: TGCGCCAGCAGCCTGGTAAGGGACAATCAGCCCCAGCATTTT
CDR3 protein: CASSLVRDNQPQHF
J gene: TRBJ1-5
clone size: many
D gene: NA
V gene: TRBV4-3

CDR3 DNA: TGTGCCAGCAGTTCGGGGGGAGGGCCATACAATGAGCAGTTCTTC
CDR3 protein: CASSSGGGPYNEQFF
J gene: TRBJ2-1
clone size: many
D gene: TRBD2
V gene: TRBV6-5

CDR3 DNA: TGTGCCTGGAACGCCGGGACAGACTATGGCTACACCTTC
CDR3 protein: CAWNAGTDYGYTF
J gene: TRBJ1-2
clone size: many
D gene: TRBD1
V gene: TRBV30

CDR3 DNA: TGTGCCAGCAGTGTTACACGGGGGTCCAATTCACCCCTCCACTTT
CDR3 protein: CASSVTRGSNSPLHF
J gene: TRBJ1-6
clone size: many
D gene: NA
V gene: TRBV2

CDR3 DNA: TGTGCCAGCAGTTATAGCAGGGCTCAAGAGACCCAGTACTTC
CDR3 protein: CASSYSRAQETQYF
J gene: TRBJ2-5
clone size: many
D gene: NA
V gene: TRBV6-5

CDR3 DNA: TGTGCCAGCAGTGAAACCGAGTCCTATAATTCACCCCTCCACTTT
CDR3 protein: CASSETESYNSPLHF
J gene: TRBJ1-6
clone size: many
D gene: NA
V gene: TRBV2

CDR3 DNA: TGCAGTGCTAGTACCCAGGGACTAGCGGGAGGCTACGAGCAGTACTTC
CDR3 protein: CSASTQGLAGGYEQYF
J gene: TRBJ2-7
clone size: many
D gene: TRBD2
V gene: TRBV20-1

CDR3 DNA: TGTGCCAGTAGTACTGACTACATGAACACTGAAGCTTTCTTT
CDR3 protein: CASSTDYMNTEAFF
J gene: TRBJ1-1
clone size: once
D gene: NA
V gene: TRBV19

CDR3 DNA: TGCGCCAGCAGCCCTGGACCGCAAGAGACCCAGTACTTC
CDR3 protein: CASSPGPQETQYF
J gene: TRBJ2-5
clone size: many
D gene: NA
V gene: TRBV12-3/TRBV12-4

CDR3 DNA: TGCAGTGCAAAGACGGGGGTTGGCAATCAGCCCCAGCATTTT
CDR3 protein: CSAKTGVGNQPQHF
J gene: TRBJ1-5
clone size: many
D gene: NA
V gene: TRBV20-1

CDR3 DNA: TGCGCCAGCAGCCGGCTCGCGGGGTCCTACGAGCAGTACTTC
CDR3 protein: CASSRLAGSYEQYF
J gene: TRBJ2-7
clone size: many
D gene: NA
V gene: TRBV5-1

CDR3 DNA: TGTGCCAGCAGCTTAGACAGCTTCTACGAGCAGTACTTC
CDR3 protein: CASSLDSFYEQYF
J gene: TRBJ2-7
clone size: many
D gene: NA
V gene: TRBV11-2

CDR3 DNA: TGTGCCAGCAGCTTAGAAGTCTCCGGACTAGCGGGAGGGGCAGATACGCAGTATTTT
CDR3 protein: CASSLEVSGLAGGADTQYF
J gene: TRBJ2-3
clone size: many
D gene: TRBD2
V gene: TRBV11-3

CDR3 DNA: TGCGCCAGCAGCCAAGATGGTTGGGGTTATGGCTACACCTTC
CDR3 protein: CASSQDGWGYGYTF
J gene: TRBJ1-2
clone size: many
D gene: NA
V gene: TRBV4-3

CDR3 DNA: TGTGCCTGGGCGGGGGATACGCAGTATTTT
CDR3 protein: CAWAGDTQYF
J gene: TRBJ2-3
clone size: few
D gene: NA
V gene: TRBV30

CDR3 DNA: TGCAGTGCTAGGAACCATAGCACAGATACGCAGTATTTT
CDR3 protein: CSARNHSTDTQYF
J gene: TRBJ2-3
clone size: many
D gene: NA
V gene: TRBV20-1

CDR3 DNA: TGCAGTGCTAGAGATTCGGGGTCCTACAATGAAGCTTTCTTT
CDR3 protein: CSARDSGSYNEAFF
J gene: TRBJ1-1
clone size: NA
D gene: NA
V gene: TRBV20-1

CDR3 DNA: TGTGCCAGCAGTTACACAGGACAAATGGGCTACACCTTC
CDR3 protein: CASSYTGQMGYTF
J gene: TRBJ1-2
clone size: many
D gene: NA
V gene: TRBV6-5

CDR3 DNA: TGTGCCAGCAGTTTTTCGGGACAGACTAGCAATCAGCCCCAGCATTTT
CDR3 protein: CASSFSGQTSNQPQHF
J gene: TRBJ1-5
clone size: NA
D gene: TRBD1
V gene: TRBV28

CDR3 DNA: TGCAGTGCTAGTGGGACAGAAATCACTGAAGCTTTCTTT
CDR3 protein: CSASGTEITEAFF
J gene: TRBJ1-1
clone size: NA
D gene: TRBD1
V gene: TRBV20-1

CDR3 DNA: TGTGCCTGGAGTGTATTCCAAGAGACCCAGTACTTC
CDR3 protein: CAWSVFQETQYF
J gene: TRBJ2-5
clone size: many
D gene: NA
V gene: TRBV30

CDR3 DNA: TGTGCCTGGAGAACCGTAGGCGATAGCGGGCGCGAGCAGTACTTC
CDR3 protein: CAWRTVGDSGREQYF
J gene: TRBJ2-7
clone size: few
D gene: TRBD2
V gene: TRBV30

CDR3 DNA: TGTGCCTGGAGTACCCTCAACCCAGGGCAGCCCCAGCATTTT
CDR3 protein: CAWSTLNPGQPQHF
J gene: TRBJ1-5
clone size: few
D gene: NA
V gene: TRBV30

CDR3 DNA: TGTGCCATCAGGTCCCCACCCTTT
CDR3 protein: CAIRSPPF
J gene: TRBJ1-6
clone size: NA
D gene: NA
V gene: TRBV7-3

CDR3 DNA: TGTGCCAGCAGCTTAGGTCCAGGTTCTGCCTACGAGCAGTACTTC
CDR3 protein: CASSLGPGSAYEQYF
J gene: TRBJ2-7
clone size: many
D gene: NA
V gene: TRBV7-2